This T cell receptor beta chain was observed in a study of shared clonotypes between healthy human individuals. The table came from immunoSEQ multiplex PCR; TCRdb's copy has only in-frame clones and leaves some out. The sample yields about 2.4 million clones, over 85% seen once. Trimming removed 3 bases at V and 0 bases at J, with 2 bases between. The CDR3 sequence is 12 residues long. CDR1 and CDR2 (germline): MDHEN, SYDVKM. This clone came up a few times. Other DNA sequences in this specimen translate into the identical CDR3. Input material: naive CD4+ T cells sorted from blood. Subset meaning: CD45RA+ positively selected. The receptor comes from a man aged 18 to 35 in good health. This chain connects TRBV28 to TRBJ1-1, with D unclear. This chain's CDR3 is CASSLVNTEAFF. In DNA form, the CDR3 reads TGTGCCAGCAGTTTGGTGAACACTGAAGCTTTCTTT.